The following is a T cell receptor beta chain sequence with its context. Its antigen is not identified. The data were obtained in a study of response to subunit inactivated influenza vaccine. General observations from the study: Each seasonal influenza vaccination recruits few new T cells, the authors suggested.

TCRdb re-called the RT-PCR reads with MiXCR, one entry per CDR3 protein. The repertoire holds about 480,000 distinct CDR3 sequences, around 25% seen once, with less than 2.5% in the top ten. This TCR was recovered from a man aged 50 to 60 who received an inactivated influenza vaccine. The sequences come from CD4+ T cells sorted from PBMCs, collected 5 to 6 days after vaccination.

CDR3 coding DNA: TGTGCCAGCACCTCCAGGGGGGTGACGGGCAATCAGTACTTC. The encoded protein is CASTSRGVTGNQYF. The rearrangement uses TRBV6-1 and TRBJ2-4; tentative D call: TRBD1 (7 bases). Germline-derived CDR1 and CDR2 are MNHNS and SASEGT. The V gene lost 7 bases and the J gene lost 12 bases, with 22 bases spanning the gap. The CDR3 length is 14 residues.